This passage covers 8 T cell receptor beta chains from one sample sequenced in a study of T-cell reconstitution after alpha-beta-depleted transplantation in children. The TCRbeta library incorporated unique molecular identifiers. TCRdb re-called the PCR reads with MiXCR, one entry per CDR3 protein. The sample shows roughly 610,000 distinct CDR3 sequences, 10% of them seen only once. The sample was PBMCs from the stem cell graft donor, taken from the stem cell graft. The receptors here all came from a human donor who donated a stem cell graft to a child with acute myeloid leukemia.

J is TRBJ1-2 and V is TRBV5-1; D gene unclear. The CDR3 runs to 16 residues. Trimming cost V 6 bases and J 2 bases, with 20 bases left between them. From germline, CDR1 is SGHRS and CDR2 YFSETQ. CDR3 in DNA: TGCGCCAGCAACCCGTCTGGCGCGCTGGGGAACTATGGCTACACCTTC. Translation: CASNPSGALGNYGYTF.

In its sample, this clonotype was seen a few times. This sequence joins TRBV4-3 and TRBJ2-6; no reliable D call. Per germline, CDR1 LGHNA and CDR2 YSLEER. V shed 5 bases and J shed 0 bases, with 8 bases lying between them. The CDR3 covers 15 residues. The CDR3 protein is CASSSMNSGANVLTF. CDR3 bases: TGCGCCAGCAGCTCCATGAACTCTGGGGCCAACGTCCTGACTTTC.

The table lists this clonotype with many counts. This rearrangement joins TRBV7-2 to TRBJ2-1; no clear D. Germline V lookup: CDR1 SGHTA, CDR2 FQGNSA. The CDR3 sequence is 14 residues long. Trimming removed 2 bases from V and 2 bases from J, with 7 bases in between. The CDR3: CASSLTQAYNEQFF. The CDR3 DNA follows: TGTGCCAGCAGCTTAACCCAGGCCTACAATGAGCAGTTCTTC.

This clonotype was seen a few times. This chain links TRBV28 with TRBJ1-2; 8 bases agree with TRBD1. V trimming: 4 bases; J trimming: 4 bases; junction bases outside the gene matches: 5. Germline lookup yields CDR1 MDHEN and CDR2 SYDVKM. CDR3 length: 14 residues. CDR3 DNA: TGTGCCAGCAGTTCAGCAGGGGGCTTCTATGGCTACACCTTC. Translated, it gives CASSSAGGFYGYTF.

This clonotype was seen a few times. The rearrangement links TRBV27 to TRBJ2-5; 15 bases line up with TRBD2. This CDR3 comprises 16 residues. The V and J ends lost 7 bases and 5 bases, in that order; junction bases with no gene match: 8. Germline V gene sequence: CDR1 MNHEY, CDR2 SMNVEV (reference sequence). CDR3 sequence: CASKRTSGRAGETQYF. CDR3 in DNA: TGTGCCAGCAAACGGACTAGCGGGAGGGCTGGTGAGACCCAGTACTTC.

This clonotype was found many times. The J gene is TRBJ2-1, the V gene TRBV7-9, with TRBD1 matching over 7 bases. The CDR3 loop spans 14 amino acids. V trimming: 5 bases; J trimming: 4 bases; junction bases outside the gene matches: 5. From germline, CDR1 is SEHNR and CDR2 FQNEAQ (reference sequence). CDR3 in amino acids: CASSRRDRYNEQFF. Here the CDR3 DNA reads TGTGCCAGCAGCCGACGGGACAGATACAATGAGCAGTTCTTC. Full variable domain (outside the CDR3, taken from reference TRBV7-9 and TRBJ2-1): DTGVSQNPRHKITKRGQNVTFRCDPISEHNRLYWYRQTLGQGPEFLTYFQNEAQLEKSRLLSDRFSAERPKGSFSTLEIQRTEQGDSAMYLCASSRRDRYNEQFFGPGTRLTVL.

The chain carries TRBV5-1 and TRBJ2-2, with D perhaps TRBD2 (6 bases). There are 14 residues in the CDR3. Germline V gene data show CDR1 as SGHRS and CDR2 as YFSETQ. The V gene lost 6 bases and the J gene lost 4 bases, with 13 bases spanning the gap. This CDR3 is CASTLRDGTGELFF. The CDR3 nucleotides are TGCGCCAGCACTTTGCGGGATGGCACCGGGGAGCTGTTTTTT. The entire variable domain, with the rest obtained from reference TRBV5-1 and TRBJ2-2, is as follows: KAGVTQTPRYLIKTRGQQVTLSCSPISGHRSVSWYQQTPGQGLQFLFEYFSETQRNKGNFPGRFSGRQFSNSRSEMNVSTLELGDSALYLCASTLRDGTGELFFGEGSRLTVL.

This chain uses TRBV30 with TRBJ1-6; the D is unclear. The CDR3 has 15 residues. Trimming took off 0 bases at V and 0 bases at J, with 6 bases between the two ends. Germline lookup yields CDR1 GTSNPN and CDR2 SVGIG (reference sequence). The CDR3 spells CAWSVPVSYNSPLHF. The DNA of the CDR3 is TGTGCCTGGAGTGTACCTGTCTCCTATAATTCACCCCTCCACTTT.